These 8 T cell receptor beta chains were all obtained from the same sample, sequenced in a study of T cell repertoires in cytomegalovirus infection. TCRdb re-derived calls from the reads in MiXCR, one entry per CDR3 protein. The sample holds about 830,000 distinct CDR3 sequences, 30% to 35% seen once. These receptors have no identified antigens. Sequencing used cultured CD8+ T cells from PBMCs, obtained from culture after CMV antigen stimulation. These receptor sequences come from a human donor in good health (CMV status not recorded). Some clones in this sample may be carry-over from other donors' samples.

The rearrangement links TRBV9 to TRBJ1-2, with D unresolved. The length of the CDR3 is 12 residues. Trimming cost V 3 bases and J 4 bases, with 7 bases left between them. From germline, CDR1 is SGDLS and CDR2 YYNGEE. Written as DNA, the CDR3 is TGTGCCAGCAGCGGTCAACGCTATGGCTACACCTTC. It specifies CASSGQRYGYTF.

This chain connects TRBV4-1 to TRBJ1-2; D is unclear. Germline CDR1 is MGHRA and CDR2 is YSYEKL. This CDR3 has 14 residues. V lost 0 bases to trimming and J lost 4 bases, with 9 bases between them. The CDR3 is CASSQDPSFYGYTF. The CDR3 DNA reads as TGCGCCAGCAGCCAAGATCCCTCTTTCTATGGCTACACCTTC.

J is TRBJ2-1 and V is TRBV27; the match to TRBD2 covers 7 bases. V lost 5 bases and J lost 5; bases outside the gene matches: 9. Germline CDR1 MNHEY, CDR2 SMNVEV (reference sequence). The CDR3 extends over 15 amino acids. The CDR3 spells CASSPLSGGDNEQFF. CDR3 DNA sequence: TGTGCCAGCAGTCCCCTATCGGGGGGAGACAATGAGCAGTTCTTC.

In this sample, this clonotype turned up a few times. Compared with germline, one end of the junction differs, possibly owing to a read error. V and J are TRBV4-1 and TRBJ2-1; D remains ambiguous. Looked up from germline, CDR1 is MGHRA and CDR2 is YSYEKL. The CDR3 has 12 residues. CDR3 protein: CASSHPPSEQFF. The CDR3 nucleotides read TGTGCCAGCAGCCACCCCCCCAGTGAGCAGTTCTTC.

Here the CDR3 reads CASSSSLSSGNTIYF. The CDR3 nucleotides read TGTGCCAGCAGTTCTTCCCTGAGCTCTGGAAACACCATATATTTT. This rearrangement joins TRBV27 to TRBJ1-3; D ambiguous. CDR1 MNHEY and CDR2 SMNVEV come from the germline V gene (reference sequence). This CDR3 spans 15 amino acids. V was trimmed by 4 bases and J by 0 bases, leaving 10 bases between them.

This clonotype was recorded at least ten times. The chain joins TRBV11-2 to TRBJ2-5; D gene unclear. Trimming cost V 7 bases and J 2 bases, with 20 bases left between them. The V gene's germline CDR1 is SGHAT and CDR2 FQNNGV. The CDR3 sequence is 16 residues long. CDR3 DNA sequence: TGTGCCAGCACCTCGGTTACGGTCTTGGGGCAAGAGACCCAGTACTTC. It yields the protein CASTSVTVLGQETQYF.

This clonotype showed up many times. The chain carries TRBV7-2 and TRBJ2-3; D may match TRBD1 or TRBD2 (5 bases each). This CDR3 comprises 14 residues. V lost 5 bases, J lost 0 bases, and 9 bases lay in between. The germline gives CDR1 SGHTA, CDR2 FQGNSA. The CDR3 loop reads CASSMGRSTDTQYF. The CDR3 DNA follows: TGTGCCAGCAGCATGGGACGGAGCACAGATACGCAGTATTTT.

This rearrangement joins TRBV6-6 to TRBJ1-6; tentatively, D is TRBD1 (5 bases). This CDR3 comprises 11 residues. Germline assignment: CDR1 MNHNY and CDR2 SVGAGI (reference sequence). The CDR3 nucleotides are TGTGCTAAGGACACCGCCGGAACCCTCCACTTT. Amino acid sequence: CAKDTAGTLHF.